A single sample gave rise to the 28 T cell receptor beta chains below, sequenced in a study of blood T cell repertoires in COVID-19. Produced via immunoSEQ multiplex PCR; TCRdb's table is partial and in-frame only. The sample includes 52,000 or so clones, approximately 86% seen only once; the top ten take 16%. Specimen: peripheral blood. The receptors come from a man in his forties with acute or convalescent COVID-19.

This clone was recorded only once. The CDR3 region is CASTSFTSGNTIYF. CDR3 sequence (DNA): TGTGCCAGCACCTCGTTCACTTCTGGAAACACCATATATTTT. The chain carries TRBV28 and TRBJ1-3; D remains ambiguous. The CDR3 covers 14 residues. CDR1 MDHEN and CDR2 SYDVKM come from the germline V gene. V lost 7 bases and J 1 base, leaving 11 bases between the germline ends. The complete variable domain, with remaining parts taken from reference TRBV28 and TRBJ1-3, reads DVKVTQSSRYLVKRTGEKVFLECVQDMDHENMFWYRQDPGLGLRLIYFSYDVKMKEKGDIPEGYSVSREKKERFSLILESASTNQTSMYLCASTSFTSGNTIYFGEGSWLTVV.

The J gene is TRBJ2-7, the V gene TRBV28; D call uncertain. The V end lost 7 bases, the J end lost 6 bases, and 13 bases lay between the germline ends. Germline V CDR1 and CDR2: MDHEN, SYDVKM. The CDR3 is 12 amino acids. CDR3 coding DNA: TGTGCCAGCATGCTACCCATTGGCGAGCAGTACTTC. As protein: CASMLPIGEQYF.

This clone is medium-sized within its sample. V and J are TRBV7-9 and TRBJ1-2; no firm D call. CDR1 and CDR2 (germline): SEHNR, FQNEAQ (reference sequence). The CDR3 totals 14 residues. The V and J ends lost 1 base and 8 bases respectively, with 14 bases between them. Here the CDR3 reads CASSLGEGVVGYTF. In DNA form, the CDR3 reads TGTGCCAGCAGCTTAGGAGAGGGTGTGGTAGGCTACACCTTC.

CDR3 region: CASSMTGLETQYF. The CDR3 coding sequence is TGTGCCAGCAGTATGACAGGACTAGAGACCCAGTACTTC. The chain employs TRBV6-5 and TRBJ2-5; weak D call: TRBD1 (6 bases). Trimming removed 5 bases from V and 4 bases from J, with 11 bases in between. The CDR3 is made up of 13 amino acids. CDR1 and CDR2 (germline): MNHEY, SVGAGI.

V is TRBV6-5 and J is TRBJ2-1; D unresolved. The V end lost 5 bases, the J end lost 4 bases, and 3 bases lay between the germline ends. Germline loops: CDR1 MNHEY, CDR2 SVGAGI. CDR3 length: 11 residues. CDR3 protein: CASSPYNEQFF. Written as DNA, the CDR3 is TGTGCCAGCAGTCCGTACAATGAGCAGTTCTTC.

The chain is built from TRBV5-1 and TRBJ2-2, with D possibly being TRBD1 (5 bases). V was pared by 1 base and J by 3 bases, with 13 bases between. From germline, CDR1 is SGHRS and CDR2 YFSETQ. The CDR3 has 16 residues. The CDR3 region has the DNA TGCGCCAGCAGCTTGAGGGGTGACAGCTACACCGGGGAGCTGTTTTTT. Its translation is CASSLRGDSYTGELFF. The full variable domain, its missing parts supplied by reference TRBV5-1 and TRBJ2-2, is KAGVTQTPRYLIKTRGQQVTLSCSPISGHRSVSWYQQTPGQGLQFLFEYFSETQRNKGNFPGRFSGRQFSNSRSEMNVSTLELGDSALYLCASSLRGDSYTGELFFGEGSRLTVL.

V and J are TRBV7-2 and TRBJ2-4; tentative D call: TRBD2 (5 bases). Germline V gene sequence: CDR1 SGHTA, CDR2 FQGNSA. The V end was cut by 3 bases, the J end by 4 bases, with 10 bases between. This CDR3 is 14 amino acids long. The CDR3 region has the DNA TGTGCCAGCAGCTTCCGGGGAAGAAAAAACATTCAGTACTTC. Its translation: CASSFRGRKNIQYF.

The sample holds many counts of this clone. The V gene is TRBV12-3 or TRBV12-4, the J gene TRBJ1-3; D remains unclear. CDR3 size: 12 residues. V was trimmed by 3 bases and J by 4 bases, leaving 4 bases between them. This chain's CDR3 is CASSFRGNTIYF. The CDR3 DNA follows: TGTGCCAGCAGTTTCCGGGGAAACACCATATATTTT.

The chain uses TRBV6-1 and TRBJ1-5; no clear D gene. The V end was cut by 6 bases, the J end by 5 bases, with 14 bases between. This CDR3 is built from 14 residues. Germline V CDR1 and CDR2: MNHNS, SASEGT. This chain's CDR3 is CASSRQEVHQPQHF. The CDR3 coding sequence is TGTGCCAGCAGCCGGCAAGAGGTCCATCAGCCCCAGCATTTT.

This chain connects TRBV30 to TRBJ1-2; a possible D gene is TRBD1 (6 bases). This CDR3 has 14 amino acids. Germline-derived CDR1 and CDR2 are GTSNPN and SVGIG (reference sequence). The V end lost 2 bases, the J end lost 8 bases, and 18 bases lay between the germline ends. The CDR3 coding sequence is TGTGCCTGGAGTTTTGGCAGGGGATCAGAGGGCTACACCTTC. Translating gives CAWSFGRGSEGYTF.

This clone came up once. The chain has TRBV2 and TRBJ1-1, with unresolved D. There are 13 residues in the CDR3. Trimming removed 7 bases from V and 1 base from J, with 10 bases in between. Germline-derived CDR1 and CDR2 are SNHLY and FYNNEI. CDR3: CASNVNGNTEAFF. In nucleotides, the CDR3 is TGTGCCAGCAATGTTAACGGGAACACTGAAGCTTTCTTT.

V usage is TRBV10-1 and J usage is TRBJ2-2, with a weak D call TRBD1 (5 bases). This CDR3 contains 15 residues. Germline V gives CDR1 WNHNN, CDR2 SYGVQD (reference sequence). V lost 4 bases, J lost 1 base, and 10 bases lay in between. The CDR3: CASSVGQGNTGELFF. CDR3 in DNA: TGCGCCAGCAGTGTAGGGCAGGGGAACACCGGGGAGCTGTTTTTT.

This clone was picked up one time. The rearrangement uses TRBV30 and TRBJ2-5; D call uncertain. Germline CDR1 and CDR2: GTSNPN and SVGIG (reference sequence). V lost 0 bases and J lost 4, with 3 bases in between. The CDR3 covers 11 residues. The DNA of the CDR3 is TGTGCCTGGAGTGTTAGAGAGACCCAGTACTTC. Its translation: CAWSVRETQYF.

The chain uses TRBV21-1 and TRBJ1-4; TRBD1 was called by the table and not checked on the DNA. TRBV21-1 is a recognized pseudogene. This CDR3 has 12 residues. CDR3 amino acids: CASSKVGVKLFF. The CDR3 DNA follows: TGTGCCAGCAGCAAAGTAGGGGTAAAACTGTTTTTT.

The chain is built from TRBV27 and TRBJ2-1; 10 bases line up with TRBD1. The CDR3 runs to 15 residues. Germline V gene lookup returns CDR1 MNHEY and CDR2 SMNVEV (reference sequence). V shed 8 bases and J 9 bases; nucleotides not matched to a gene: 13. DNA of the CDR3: TGTGCCAGCTCGGCCGGGACAGGGGTCCGAGTTGAGCAGTTCTTC. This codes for CASSAGTGVRVEQFF.

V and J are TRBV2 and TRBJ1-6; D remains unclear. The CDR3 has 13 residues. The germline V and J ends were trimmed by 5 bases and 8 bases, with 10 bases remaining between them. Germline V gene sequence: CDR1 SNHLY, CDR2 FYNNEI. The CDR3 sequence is CASSFSVDSPLHF. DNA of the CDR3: TGTGCCAGCAGTTTTTCGGTGGATTCACCCCTCCACTTT.

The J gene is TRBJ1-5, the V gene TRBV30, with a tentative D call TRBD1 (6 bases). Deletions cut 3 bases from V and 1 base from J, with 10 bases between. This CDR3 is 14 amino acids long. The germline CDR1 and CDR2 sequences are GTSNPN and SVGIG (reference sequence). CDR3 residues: CAWSLGQSNQPQHF. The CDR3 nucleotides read TGTGCCTGGAGCCTCGGACAGAGCAATCAGCCCCAGCATTTT.

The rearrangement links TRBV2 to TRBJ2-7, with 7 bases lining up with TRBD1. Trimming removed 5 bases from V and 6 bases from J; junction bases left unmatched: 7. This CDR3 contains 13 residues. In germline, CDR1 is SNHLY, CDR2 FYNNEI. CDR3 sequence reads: CASSYDRAGEQYF. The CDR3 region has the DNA TGTGCCAGCAGTTACGACAGGGCGGGCGAGCAGTACTTC. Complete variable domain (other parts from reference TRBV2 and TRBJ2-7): EPEVTQTPSHQVTQMGQEVILRCVPISNHLYFYWYRQILGQKVEFLVSFYNNEISEKSEIFDDQFSVERPDGSNFTLKIRSTKLEDSAMYFCASSYDRAGEQYFGPGTRLTVT.

CDR3 sequence (DNA): TGTGCCAGCAGCTTAGTCGGGGGGACAGGCCCTTACGAGCAGTACGTC. Its protein is CASSLVGGTGPYEQYV. The chain uses TRBV7-8 and TRBJ2-7; the D gene is possibly TRBD1 (8 bases). CDR1 is SGHVS and CDR2 is FQNEAQ in the germline V gene. This CDR3 has 16 residues. With 1 base removed from V and 4 bases from J, the gap between germline ends came to 17 bases.

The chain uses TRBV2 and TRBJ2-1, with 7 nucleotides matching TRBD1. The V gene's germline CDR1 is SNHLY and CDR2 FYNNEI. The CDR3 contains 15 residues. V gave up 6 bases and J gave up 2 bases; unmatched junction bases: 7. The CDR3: CASRGNRGAYNEQFF. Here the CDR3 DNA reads TGTGCCAGCAGGGGAAACAGGGGCGCCTACAATGAGCAGTTCTTC.

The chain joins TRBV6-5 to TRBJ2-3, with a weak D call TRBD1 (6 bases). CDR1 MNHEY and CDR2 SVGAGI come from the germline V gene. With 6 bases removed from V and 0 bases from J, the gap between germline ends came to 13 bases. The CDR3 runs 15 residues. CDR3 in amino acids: CASSRNRDSTDTQYF. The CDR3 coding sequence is TGTGCCAGCAGCAGAAACAGGGATAGCACAGATACGCAGTATTTT.

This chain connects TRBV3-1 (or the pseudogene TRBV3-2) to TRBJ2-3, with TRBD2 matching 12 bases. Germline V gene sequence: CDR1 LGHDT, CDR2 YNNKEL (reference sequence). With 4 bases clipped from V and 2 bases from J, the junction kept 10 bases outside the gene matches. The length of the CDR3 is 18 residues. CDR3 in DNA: TGTGCCAGCAGCCCACCCTCCAGACTAGCGGGGGACACAGATACGCAGTATTTT. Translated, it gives CASSPPSRLAGDTDTQYF.

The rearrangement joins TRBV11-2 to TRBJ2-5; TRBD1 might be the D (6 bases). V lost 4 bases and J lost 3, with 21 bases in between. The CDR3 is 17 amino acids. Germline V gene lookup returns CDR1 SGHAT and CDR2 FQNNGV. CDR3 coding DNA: TGTGCCAGCAGCTCTTACCGCGGACAGATAAAAAAAGAGACCCAGTACTTC. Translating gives CASSSYRGQIKKETQYF.

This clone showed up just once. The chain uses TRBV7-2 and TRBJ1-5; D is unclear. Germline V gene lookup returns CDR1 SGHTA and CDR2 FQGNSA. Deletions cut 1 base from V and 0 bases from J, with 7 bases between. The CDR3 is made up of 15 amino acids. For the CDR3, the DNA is TGTGCCAGCAGCTTAGGGCCTTATAGCAATCAGCCCCAGCATTTT. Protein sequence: CASSLGPYSNQPQHF.

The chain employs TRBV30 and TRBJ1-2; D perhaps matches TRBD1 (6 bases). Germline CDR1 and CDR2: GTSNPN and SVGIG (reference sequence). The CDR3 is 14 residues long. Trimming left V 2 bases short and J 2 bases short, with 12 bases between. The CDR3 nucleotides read TGTGCCTGGAGTCACAGGGATAGGAACTATGGCTACACCTTC. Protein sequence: CAWSHRDRNYGYTF.

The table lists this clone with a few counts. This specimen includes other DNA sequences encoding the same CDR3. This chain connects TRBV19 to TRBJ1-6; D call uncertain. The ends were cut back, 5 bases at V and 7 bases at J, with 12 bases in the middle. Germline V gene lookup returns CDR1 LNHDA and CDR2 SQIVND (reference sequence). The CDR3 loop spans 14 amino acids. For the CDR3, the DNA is TGTGCCAGTAGTCGAGGTGTGGTGAATTCACCCCTCCACTTT. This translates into CASSRGVVNSPLHF.

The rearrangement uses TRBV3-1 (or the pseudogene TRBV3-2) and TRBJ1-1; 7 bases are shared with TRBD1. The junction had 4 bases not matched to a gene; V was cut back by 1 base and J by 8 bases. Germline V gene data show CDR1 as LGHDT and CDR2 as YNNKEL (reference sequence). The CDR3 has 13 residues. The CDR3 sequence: CASSQAGTVEAFF. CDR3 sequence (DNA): TGTGCCAGCAGCCAAGCCGGGACAGTAGAAGCTTTCTTT.

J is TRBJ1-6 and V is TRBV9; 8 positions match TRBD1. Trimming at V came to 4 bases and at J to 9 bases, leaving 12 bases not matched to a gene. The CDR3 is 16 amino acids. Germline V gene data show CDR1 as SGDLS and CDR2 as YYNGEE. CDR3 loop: CASSRLGQGSSSPLHF. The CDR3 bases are TGTGCCAGCAGCCGCCTCGGACAGGGCTCTAGTTCACCCCTCCACTTT.